What follows is one T cell receptor (beta chain) and its context. The data originate from a study of cytomegalovirus exposure and HLA in healthy donors. Libraries were prepared by immunoSEQ multiplex PCR; TCRdb keeps only in-frame clonotypes and omits some of them. The data hold about 250,000 clones, with less than 90% observed a single time. Germline-derived CDR1 and CDR2 are SGHDN and FVKESK. The CDR3 runs to 15 residues. Deletions cut 0 bases from V and 2 bases from J, with 9 bases between. The sequencing sample was made of PBMCs. The receptor's source is a man younger than 30 in good health and CMV-seropositive. The chain joins TRBV14 to TRBJ2-3, with unresolved D. CDR3 sequence: CASSQEYSFTDTQYF. The CDR3 DNA follows: TGTGCCAGCAGCCAAGAGTACTCTTTCACAGATACGCAGTATTTT.